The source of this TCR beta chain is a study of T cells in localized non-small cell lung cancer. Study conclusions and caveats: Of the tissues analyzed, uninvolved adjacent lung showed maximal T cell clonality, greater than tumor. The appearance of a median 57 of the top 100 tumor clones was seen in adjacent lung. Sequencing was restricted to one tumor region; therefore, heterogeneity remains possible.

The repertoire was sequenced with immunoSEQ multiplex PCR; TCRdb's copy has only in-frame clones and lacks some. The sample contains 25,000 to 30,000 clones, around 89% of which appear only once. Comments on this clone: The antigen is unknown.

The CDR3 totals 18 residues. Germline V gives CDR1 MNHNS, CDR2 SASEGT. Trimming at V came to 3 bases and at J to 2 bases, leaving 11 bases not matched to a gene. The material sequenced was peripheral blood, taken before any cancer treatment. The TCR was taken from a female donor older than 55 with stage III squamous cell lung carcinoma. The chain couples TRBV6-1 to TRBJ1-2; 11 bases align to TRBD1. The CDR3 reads CASSDGGQGASLNYGYTF. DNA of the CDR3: TGTGCCAGCAGTGATGGAGGACAGGGGGCCTCACTAAACTATGGCTACACCTTC.